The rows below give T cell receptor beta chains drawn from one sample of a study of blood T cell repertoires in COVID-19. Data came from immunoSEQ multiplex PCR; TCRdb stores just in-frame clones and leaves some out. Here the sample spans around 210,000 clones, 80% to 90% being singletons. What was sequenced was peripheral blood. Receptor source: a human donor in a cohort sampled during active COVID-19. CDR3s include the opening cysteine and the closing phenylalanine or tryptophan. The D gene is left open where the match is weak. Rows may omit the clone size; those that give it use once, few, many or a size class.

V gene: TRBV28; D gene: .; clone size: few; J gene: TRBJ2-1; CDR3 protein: CASSSRRGRPSSYNEQFF; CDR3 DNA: TGTGCCAGCAGCTCCCGGAGGGGACGGCCTAGCTCCTACAATGAGCAGTTCTTC
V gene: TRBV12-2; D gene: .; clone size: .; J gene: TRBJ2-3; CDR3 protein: CASRTQTGGRLTDTQYF; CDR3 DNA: TGTGCAAGTCGCACGCAGACAGGGGGCAGGTTGACAGATACGCAGTATTTT
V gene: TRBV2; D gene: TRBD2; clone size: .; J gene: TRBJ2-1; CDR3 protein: CASPGGAGEGEQFF; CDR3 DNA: TGTGCCAGCCCGGGAGGAGCGGGAGAGGGTGAGCAGTTCTTC
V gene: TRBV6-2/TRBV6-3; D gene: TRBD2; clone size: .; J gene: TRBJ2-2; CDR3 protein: CASSYRREAGELFF; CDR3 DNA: TGTGCCAGCAGTTATAGGCGGGAGGCCGGGGAGCTGTTTTTT
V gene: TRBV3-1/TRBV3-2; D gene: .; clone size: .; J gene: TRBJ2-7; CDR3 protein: CASGGATYEQYF; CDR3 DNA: TGTGCCAGCGGCGGGGCTACCTACGAGCAGTACTTC
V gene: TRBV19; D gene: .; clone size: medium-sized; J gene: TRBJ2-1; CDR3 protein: CASSIRYGSSYNEQFF; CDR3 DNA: TGTGCCAGTAGTATCAGGTACGGGAGCTCCTACAATGAGCAGTTCTTC
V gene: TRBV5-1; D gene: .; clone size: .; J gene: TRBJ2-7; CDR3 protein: CASSLGRVDEQYF; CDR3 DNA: TGCGCCAGCAGCTTGGGCAGGGTCGACGAGCAGTACTTC
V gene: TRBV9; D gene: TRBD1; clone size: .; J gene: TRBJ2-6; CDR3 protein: CASSPTGTSGANVLTF; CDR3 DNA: TGTGCCAGCAGCCCGACAGGGACATCTGGGGCCAACGTCCTGACTTTC
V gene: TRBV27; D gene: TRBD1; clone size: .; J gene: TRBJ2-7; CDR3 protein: CASRPDRGPYEQYF; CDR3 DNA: TGTGCCAGCAGGCCGGACAGGGGCCCCTACGAGCAGTACTTC
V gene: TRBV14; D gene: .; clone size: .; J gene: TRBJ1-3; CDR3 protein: CASSQGIFSSGNTIYF; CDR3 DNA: TGTGCCAGCAGCCAAGGCATCTTTAGCTCTGGAAACACCATATATTTT
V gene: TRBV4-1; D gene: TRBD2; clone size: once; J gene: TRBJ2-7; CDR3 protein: CASSYRTSGSYEQYF; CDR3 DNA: TGCGCCAGCAGCTATCGGACTAGCGGGAGCTACGAGCAGTACTTC
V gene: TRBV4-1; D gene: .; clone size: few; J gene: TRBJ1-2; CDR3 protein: CASSQASLVSQGYTF; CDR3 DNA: TGCGCCAGCAGCCAAGCCTCCTTAGTTAGCCAGGGCTACACCTTC
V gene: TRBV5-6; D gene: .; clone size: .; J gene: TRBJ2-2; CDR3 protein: CASSLVQGRTGELFF; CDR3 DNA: TGTGCCAGCAGCTTGGTACAGGGACGCACCGGGGAGCTGTTTTTT
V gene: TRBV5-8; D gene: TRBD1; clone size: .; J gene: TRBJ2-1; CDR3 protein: CASSLGTDSGGEQFF; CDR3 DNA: TGTGCCAGCAGCCTCGGGACAGACTCTGGTGGTGAGCAGTTCTTC
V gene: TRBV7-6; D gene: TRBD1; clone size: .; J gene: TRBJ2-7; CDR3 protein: CASSFGQGTNEQYF; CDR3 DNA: TGTGCCAGCAGCTTCGGACAGGGTACCAACGAGCAGTACTTC
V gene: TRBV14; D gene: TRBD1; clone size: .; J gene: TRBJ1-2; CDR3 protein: CASSLTGGLYGYTF; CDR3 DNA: TGTGCCAGCAGCCTCACAGGGGGCCTCTATGGCTACACCTTC
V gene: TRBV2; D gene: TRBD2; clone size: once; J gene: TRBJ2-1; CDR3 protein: CASSEGGEGRGEQFF; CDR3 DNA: TGTGCCAGCAGTGAAGGGGGTGAAGGGAGGGGTGAGCAGTTCTTC
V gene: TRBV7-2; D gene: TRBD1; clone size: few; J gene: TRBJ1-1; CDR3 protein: CASSTQTGIYTEAFF; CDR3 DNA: TGTGCCAGCAGCACGCAGACAGGGATCTACACTGAAGCTTTCTTT
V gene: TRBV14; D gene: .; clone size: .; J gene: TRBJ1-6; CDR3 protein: CASSQDWGGRGNRNSPLHF; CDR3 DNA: TGTGCCAGCAGCCAAGATTGGGGGGGCAGGGGAAATCGTAATTCACCCCTCCACTTT
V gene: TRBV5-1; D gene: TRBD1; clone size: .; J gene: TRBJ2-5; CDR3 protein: CASSPTPGTEETQYF; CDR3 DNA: TGCGCCAGCAGCCCCACCCCGGGGACAGAAGAGACCCAGTACTTC
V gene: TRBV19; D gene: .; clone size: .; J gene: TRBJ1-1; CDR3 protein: CASSQTDEWTEAFF; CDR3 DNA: TGTGCCAGTAGTCAGACAGACGAATGGACTGAAGCTTTCTTT
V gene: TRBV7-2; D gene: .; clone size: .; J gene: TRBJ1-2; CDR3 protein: CASSSYLTGSWGYTF; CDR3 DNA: TGTGCCAGCAGCTCTTACTTAACAGGGTCGTGGGGCTACACCTTC
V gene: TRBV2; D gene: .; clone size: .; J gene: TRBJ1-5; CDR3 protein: CASSLPSGTSYSNQPQHF; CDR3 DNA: TGTGCCAGCAGTTTACCCTCCGGGACATCTTATAGCAATCAGCCCCAGCATTTT
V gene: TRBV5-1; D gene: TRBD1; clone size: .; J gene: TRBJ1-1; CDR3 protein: CASSLDPGTGRVAFF; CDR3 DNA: TGCGCCAGCAGCTTGGACCCTGGGACAGGGAGAGTAGCTTTCTTT
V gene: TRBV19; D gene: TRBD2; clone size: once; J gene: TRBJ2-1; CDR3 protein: CASSSGTSVYNEQFF; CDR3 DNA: TGTGCCAGTAGTTCCGGGACTAGCGTGTACAATGAGCAGTTCTTC
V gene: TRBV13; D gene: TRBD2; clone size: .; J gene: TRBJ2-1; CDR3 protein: CASSTTSGNEQFF; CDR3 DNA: TGTGCCAGCAGCACGACTAGCGGTAATGAGCAGTTCTTC
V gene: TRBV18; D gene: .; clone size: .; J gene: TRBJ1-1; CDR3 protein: CASSSAGVPMNTEAFF; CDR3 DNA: TGTGCCAGCTCATCAGCAGGGGTCCCCATGAACACTGAAGCTTTCTTT
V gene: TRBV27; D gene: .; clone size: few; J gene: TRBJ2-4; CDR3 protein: CASSSRPPGLLKNIQYF; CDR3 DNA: TGTGCCAGCAGCTCCCGACCCCCGGGACTCCTCAAAAACATTCAGTACTTC
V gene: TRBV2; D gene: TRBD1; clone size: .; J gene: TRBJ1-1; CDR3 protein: CASSKSDRAGTEAFF; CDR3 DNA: TGTGCCAGCAGTAAATCGGACAGGGCAGGGACTGAAGCTTTCTTT
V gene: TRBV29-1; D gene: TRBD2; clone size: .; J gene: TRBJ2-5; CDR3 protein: CSVLGLAGGASETQYF; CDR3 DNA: TGCAGCGTCCTGGGACTAGCGGGAGGGGCCAGTGAGACCCAGTACTTC
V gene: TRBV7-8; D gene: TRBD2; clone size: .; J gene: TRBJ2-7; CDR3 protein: CASSYRLAGGREQYF; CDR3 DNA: TGTGCCAGCAGCTATAGACTAGCGGGAGGGCGGGAGCAGTACTTC
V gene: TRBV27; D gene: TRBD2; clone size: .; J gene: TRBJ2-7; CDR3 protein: CASSLRAGEYEQYF; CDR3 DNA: TGTGCCAGCAGCCTAAGGGCGGGAGAATACGAGCAGTACTTC
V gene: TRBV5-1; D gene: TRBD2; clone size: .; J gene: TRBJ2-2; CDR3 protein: CASSSAGTSNTGELFF; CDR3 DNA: TGCGCCAGCAGCAGTGCCGGGACTAGCAACACCGGGGAGCTGTTTTTT
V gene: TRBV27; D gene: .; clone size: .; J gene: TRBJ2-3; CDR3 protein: CASSLRGLISFNTDTQYF; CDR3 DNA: TGTGCCAGCAGTTTAAGGGGACTCATTAGCTTCAACACAGATACGCAGTATTTT
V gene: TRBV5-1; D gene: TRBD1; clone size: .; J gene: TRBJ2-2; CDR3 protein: CASSSKYRGSNTGELFF; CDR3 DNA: TGCGCCAGCAGCTCAAAATACAGGGGATCGAACACCGGGGAGCTGTTTTTT